This entry describes one TCR beta chain. It lacks a known antigen. The input lacks base qualities; no much larger clone sits a single base away. The data were taken from a study of blood T cells in healthy people across ages (dated by TCRdb to 2015 to 2017). For the study in its entirety: In model experiments, template switching captured roughly one uniquely barcoded TCR beta cDNA molecule for every two T cells. The study measured age-related changes in TCR beta repertoire diversity using deep sequencing normalized with unique cDNA molecular identifiers. The donors were split into four age groups: young (average about 16 years), middle-aged (about 40), aged (about 56) and long-lived (over 75). Donors of different ages were randomly distributed across sequencing lanes to avoid experimental bias. For two donors (one aged 18 to 30 and one aged 80 or older), the study analyzed two additional independent replicas of 1 million unique cDNA reads from the same blood draw. General findings and caveats noted by the study authors: There was a strong correlation between observed TCR beta diversity and the percentage of naive T cells measured by flow cytometry. Because the CMV infection status of the donors was unknown, age-related changes in expanded clonotypes may potentially have been confounded. Estimates of total diversity from one million sequenced T cells were regarded as lower bounds and underestimates. Compared with the aged group, more naive CD4+ T cells, fewer expanded clones and increased TCR diversity were shown by the long-lived group, suggesting age selection. As age increased, observed TCR beta diversity per million T cells dropped in a roughly linear way, and a significant reduction was already evident by age about 40. Since profiling was done on bulk unsorted PBMCs, naive and antigen-experienced compartments could not be conclusively compared.

Via the germline V gene, CDR1 is SGHTA and CDR2 FQGNSA. Relative to germline, V is 1 base shorter and J is 2 bases shorter, with 12 bases between their ends. Inclusive of the bounding cysteine and phenylalanine, the CDR3 is 15 residues long. Here the CDR3 DNA is all that survives: 45 bases in frame from base 1. Systemically healthy Caucasian individuals from Russia, about 38 in total and aged about 6 to 100 years, were included as donors. Each donor gave about 10 milliliters of peripheral blood, drawn into EDTA-treated Vacutainer tubes. Ficoll-Paque density-gradient centrifugation was used to isolate PBMCs, with at least 6.5 million per sample. Trizol reagent was used to extract total RNA from PBMCs, with at least 6 micrograms per sample. For every donor, flow cytometry on a PBMC aliquot measured the percentage of naive CD45RAhigh/CD27high T cells. The method behind the library was 5' RACE. The instrument given in TCRdb is Illumina HiSeq 2500. A second PCR of about 6 to 11 cycles was run with a J-beta primer mix and a sample-barcoded 5' primer. A unique molecular identifier was introduced onto each TCR beta cDNA molecule by a template-switch 5' adaptor carrying 12 random nucleotides. At least 2.5 million CDR3-containing paired-end reads were obtained from each sample. First-strand cDNA synthesis was performed from all RNA using the Mint cDNA synthesis kit, with priming by a TRBC-specific oligonucleotide. Following uracil-DNA glycosylase treatment, a first 18-cycle PCR with universal primers M1SS and BC2_uni_R was performed on all cDNA. The authors' analysis ran thus. Normalization of each sample was performed by random selection of 1 million high-quality reads, each carrying a distinct molecular identifier. Reads with shared molecular identifiers were discarded instead of being binned into consensus sequences. CDR3 identification, clonotype clustering and error correction used MiTCR with a Q25 quality threshold and the strictest error-elimination algorithm. Lower-bound total TCR beta diversity was estimated with a nonparametric unseen species model using Euler transformation. TCRdb redid the processing of the public reads, applying fastp at Q25 and MiXCR, and retained in-frame beta chains. Every distinct CDR3 protein forms one entry, paired with its most common genes and DNA. For this entry, the V and J calls and clone size follow TCRdb and not the study's own pipeline. The sample records about 640,000 distinct CDR3 sequences, about 30% of which are singletons. Less than 20% of the sample is held by the ten biggest clonotypes.

The sample comprised blood. This receptor was taken from a woman aged 80 or older in good health. The receptor chain draws on TRBV7-2 and TRBJ2-7, with the D gene call left open. The CDR3 region has the sequence CASSLEGTSTYEQYF. The nucleotide sequence reads TGTGCCAGCAGCTTAGAGGGCACCTCAACCTACGAGCAGTACTTC.